This T cell receptor beta chain originates from a study of T cell responses to AZD1222 COVID-19 vaccine. Broader study findings: Baseline seropositivity characterized only six or seven AZD1222 recipients. Researchers report vaccine-associated CD4 TCRs spanning spike, with dominance at 160-218 and 743-854. Repertoire samples came only from after the peak T cell response.

This clone was picked up one time. Its target is unknown. V lost 4 bases, J lost 4 bases, and 13 bases lay in between. Germline V gene lookup returns CDR1 SQVTM and CDR2 ANQGSEA. The CDR3 extends over 13 amino acids. TCRdb's copy holds only in-frame clones and misses some; the assay was immunoSEQ multiplex PCR. The sample consists of tens of thousands of clones, about 90% of them appearing once. Sequencing was performed on peripheral blood, taken on day 0 of MenACWY control vaccination. The clonotype originates from an adult in good health. The chain has TRBV29-1 and TRBJ1-1; D uncertain. The CDR3, as DNA: TGCAGCGTTGGGCGGCTCCCGGTCACTGAAGCTTTCTTT. Translated: CSVGRLPVTEAFF.